This TCR beta chain was found in a study of cytomegalovirus exposure and HLA in healthy donors. Study-level information: Samples from HLA-typed donors yielded approximately 88 million unique TCRs in an early data release. Whole-study findings and limits: Trimming of TCR beta V- and J-genes showed a link, identified in a later analysis, to a missense DCLRE1C variant. V segments that were indistinguishable, TRBV6-2 and TRBV6-3 among them, were omitted from analysis. Immune exposure information comprised only CMV serostatus.

Only a few counts were recorded for this clone. Antigen: not known. The study ran its PCR with 60 Vbeta and 13 Jbeta primers. Measured with immunoSEQ multiplex PCR; TCRdb has only the in-frame clones, and not every one. Among about 190,000 clones listed, under 85% were seen once. The V gene's germline CDR1 is MDHEN and CDR2 SYDVKM. The CDR3 spans 14 residues. The V end lost 6 bases, the J end lost 2 bases, and 13 bases lay between the germline ends. The sequence was obtained from a woman aged 18-35 years in good health and CMV-seronegative. This chain joins TRBV28 and TRBJ1-2; D remains ambiguous. The specimen sequenced was PBMCs. DNA for the CDR3: TGTGCCAGCAGCCGGGCTACGGGGAACTATGGCTACACCTTC. As protein: CASSRATGNYGYTF.